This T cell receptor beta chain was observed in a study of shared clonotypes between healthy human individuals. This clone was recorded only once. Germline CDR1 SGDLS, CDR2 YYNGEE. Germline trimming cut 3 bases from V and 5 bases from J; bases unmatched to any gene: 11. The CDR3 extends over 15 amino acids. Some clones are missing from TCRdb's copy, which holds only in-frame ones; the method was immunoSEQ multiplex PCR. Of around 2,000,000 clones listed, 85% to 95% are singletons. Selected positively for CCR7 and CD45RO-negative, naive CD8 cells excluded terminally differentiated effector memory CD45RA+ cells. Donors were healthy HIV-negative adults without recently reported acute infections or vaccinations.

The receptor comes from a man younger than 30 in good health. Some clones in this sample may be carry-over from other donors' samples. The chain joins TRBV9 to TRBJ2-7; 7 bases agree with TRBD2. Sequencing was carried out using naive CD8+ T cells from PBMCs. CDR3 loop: CASSAEGGRNDEQYF. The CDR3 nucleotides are TGTGCCAGCAGCGCCGAGGGAGGGAGAAATGACGAGCAGTACTTC.